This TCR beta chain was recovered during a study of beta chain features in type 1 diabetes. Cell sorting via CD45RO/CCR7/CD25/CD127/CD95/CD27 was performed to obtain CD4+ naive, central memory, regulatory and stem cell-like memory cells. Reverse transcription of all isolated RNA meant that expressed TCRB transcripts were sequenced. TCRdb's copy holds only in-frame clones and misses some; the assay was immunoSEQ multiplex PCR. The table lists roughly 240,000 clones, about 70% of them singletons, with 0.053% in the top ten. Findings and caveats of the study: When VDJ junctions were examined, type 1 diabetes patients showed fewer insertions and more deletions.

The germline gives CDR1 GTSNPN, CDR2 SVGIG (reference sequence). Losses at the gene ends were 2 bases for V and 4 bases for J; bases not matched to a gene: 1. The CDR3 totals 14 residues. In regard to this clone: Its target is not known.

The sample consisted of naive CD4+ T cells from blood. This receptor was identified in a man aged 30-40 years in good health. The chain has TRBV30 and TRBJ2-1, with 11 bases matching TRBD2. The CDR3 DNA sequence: TGTGCCTGGAGTCGACTAGCGGGGTACAATGAGCAGTTCTTC. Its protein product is CAWSRLAGYNEQFF.